The 24 T cell receptor beta chains listed next were all sequenced from one sample in a study of naive and memory T cell subsets. The beta constant-region primer was an equimolar mix of two oligonucleotides covering TRBC1 and TRBC2. Four rounds of PCR amplified the ligated cDNA using nested alpha and beta constant-region primers plus SP2. TCRdb ran MiXCR on the UMI-ligation and nested PCR reads and lists one entry per CDR3 protein. The sample lists tens of thousands of distinct CDR3 sequences, around 9% occurring once. Source material: naive CD8+ T cells from blood. These receptors were collected from a human donor in good health.

V gene TRBV7-9 combines with J gene TRBJ2-3; D ambiguous. Germline CDR1 SEHNR, CDR2 FQNEAQ (reference sequence). The length of the CDR3 is 17 residues. V shed 1 base and J shed 4 bases, with 18 bases lying between them. The CDR3 DNA is TGTGCCAGCAGCTTAGTAGTAGGCGGTACGAAAGCAGATACGCAGTATTTT. Its translation: CASSLVVGGTKADTQYF.

This clonotype was detected a few times. The chain couples TRBV19 to TRBJ2-1, with 9 bases identical to TRBD2. V shed 1 base and J 7 bases; nucleotides not matched to a gene: 5. Germline V gene lookup returns CDR1 LNHDA and CDR2 SQIVND (reference sequence). This CDR3 is built from 15 residues. CDR3 in DNA: TGTGCCAGTAGTATAGCCCCTAGCGGGATTAATGAGCAGTTCTTC. Residues: CASSIAPSGINEQFF.

The chain has TRBV5-1 and TRBJ2-3, with TRBD2 identical over 13 bases. The V gene's germline CDR1 is SGHRS and CDR2 YFSETQ. V gave up 3 bases and J gave up 5 bases; unmatched junction bases: 3. The CDR3 is 15 residues long. CDR3 residues: CASSWTSGRGDTQYF. CDR3 bases: TGCGCCAGCAGCTGGACTAGCGGGAGAGGAGATACGCAGTATTTT.

V is TRBV12-3 or TRBV12-4 and J is TRBJ2-5, with unresolved D. This CDR3 spans 14 amino acids. The V end lost 3 bases, the J end lost 6 bases, and 14 bases lay between the germline ends. The CDR3 bases are TGTGCCAGCAGTTTCCCACACAGCCCCAAGACCCAGTACTTC. Translation: CASSFPHSPKTQYF.

This clonotype showed up just a few times. V gene TRBV25-1 combines with J gene TRBJ1-1; TRBD1 is a possible D gene (5 bases). This CDR3 has 13 residues. Germline V gene data show CDR1 as MGHDK and CDR2 as SYGVNS. With 7 bases removed from V and 5 bases from J, the gap between germline ends came to 14 bases. The CDR3 coding sequence is TGTGCCAGCACCCAGGGTTTAGGGACTGAAGCTTTCTTT. Protein: CASTQGLGTEAFF.

This clonotype has only a few counts. V gene TRBV2 combines with J gene TRBJ2-7; D may be TRBD1 or TRBD2 (6 bases each). The CDR3 has 13 amino acids. Germline V CDR1 and CDR2: SNHLY, FYNNEI. Trimming pared 3 bases from V and 3 bases from J, leaving 9 bases between. The CDR3 here is CASSDGGLYEQYF. CDR3 nucleotides: TGTGCCAGCAGTGATGGGGGGCTCTACGAGCAGTACTTC.

This clonotype turned up a few times. The chain is built from TRBV29-1 and TRBJ2-3, with TRBD2 matching 10 bases. Germline V gene lookup returns CDR1 SQVTM and CDR2 ANQGSEA. The CDR3 is 15 residues long. J was trimmed by 4 bases and V by 4 bases; bases with no gene match: 8. The DNA for the CDR3 is TGCAGCGTTGCGGAGGCTAGCGGGAGACCAGATACGCAGTATTTT. Translating gives CSVAEASGRPDTQYF.

This clonotype has a handful of counts. The chain recombines TRBV30 with TRBJ2-7; D may be TRBD2 (5 bases). This CDR3 spans 15 amino acids. Germline values: CDR1 GTSNPN, CDR2 SVGIG (reference sequence). Trimming removed 7 bases from V and 1 base from J, with 20 bases in between. Here the CDR3 reads CASQRGGGGSYEQYF. CDR3 bases: TGTGCCTCACAGCGCGGTGGCGGAGGTTCCTACGAGCAGTACTTC.

The gene calls are TRBV24-1 and TRBJ2-3, with D hard to call. Germline V gene lookup returns CDR1 KGHDR and CDR2 SFDVKD. The CDR3 runs to 16 residues. V dropped 3 bases and J dropped 2 bases, with 14 bases sitting between them. The CDR3 loop is CATSDPTLGLTDTQYF. For the CDR3, the DNA is TGTGCCACCAGTGATCCGACCCTCGGTCTCACAGATACGCAGTATTTT.

This clonotype came up many times. The DNA for the CDR3 is TGTGCCAGCAGCTCGACAGGCCAGGCAGAGACCCAGTACTTC. Its translation is CASSSTGQAETQYF. This chain uses TRBV11-3 with TRBJ2-5; D is possibly TRBD1 (6 bases). The CDR3 totals 14 residues. The germline V gene encodes CDR1 SGHNT and CDR2 YENEEA. The germline V and J ends were trimmed by 4 bases and 4 bases, with 13 bases remaining between them.

The rearrangement joins TRBV27 to TRBJ2-1; D is ambiguous. Germline CDR1 is MNHEY and CDR2 is SMNVEV (reference sequence). The CDR3 is 12 amino acids. V was pared by 2 bases and J by 5 bases, with 4 bases between. CDR3 bases: TGTGCCAGCAGTTTACGACACAATGAGCAGTTCTTC. Protein product: CASSLRHNEQFF.

This clonotype came up many times. V is TRBV7-8 and J is TRBJ2-7; D is possibly TRBD1 (5 bases). Trimming took 1 base from V and 3 from J, leaving 13 bases between them. The CDR3 contains 15 residues. Germline lookup yields CDR1 SGHVS and CDR2 FQNEAQ. The CDR3 sequence: CASSLVLSDSYEQYF. In DNA, the CDR3 is TGTGCCAGCAGCTTAGTTCTGTCTGACAGCTACGAGCAGTACTTC.

At least ten counts were recorded for this clonotype. V and J are TRBV28 and TRBJ1-5; 10 positions match TRBD1. J was trimmed by 7 bases and V by 8 bases; bases with no gene match: 17. The CDR3 has 17 amino acids. Germline V gene data show CDR1 as MDHEN and CDR2 as SYDVKM. CDR3 protein: CASHPPTGGKDGQPQHF. CDR3 nucleotides: TGTGCCAGCCATCCCCCGACAGGGGGCAAGGACGGCCAGCCCCAGCATTTT. Full variable domain (missing parts from reference TRBV28 and TRBJ1-5): DVKVTQSSRYLVKRTGEKVFLECVQDMDHENMFWYRQDPGLGLRLIYFSYDVKMKEKGDIPEGYSVSREKKERFSLILESASTNQTSMYLCASHPPTGGKDGQPQHFGDGTRLSIL.

The CDR3 here is CASSQAYPGQRYEQYF. The DNA of the CDR3 is TGCGCCAGCAGCCAAGCTTATCCGGGACAGAGATACGAGCAGTACTTC. The genes are TRBV4-1 and TRBJ2-7, with 7 bases lining up with TRBD1. J gave up 4 bases and V 1 base, and 10 bases lay outside the gene matches. CDR3 length: 16 amino acids. CDR1 is MGHRA and CDR2 is YSYEKL in the germline V gene.

This clonotype was detected many times. The chain carries TRBV11-2 and TRBJ2-1; no clear D gene. The CDR3 extends over 12 amino acids. The V end lost 2 bases, the J end lost 9 bases, and 8 bases lay between the germline ends. Germline CDR1 and CDR2: SGHAT and FQNNGV. This CDR3 is CASSLPSPEQFF. The CDR3 DNA follows: TGTGCCAGCAGCTTACCCAGCCCTGAGCAGTTCTTC.

In its sample, this clonotype was seen many times. The chain is built from TRBV12-3 or TRBV12-4 and TRBJ1-2; 7 bases match TRBD1. The CDR3 loop spans 13 amino acids. V shed 6 bases, J shed 10 bases, and the junction held 11 bases outside the gene matches. The CDR3 region has the DNA TGTGCCAGCAGCTCTGGGCCGCAGGGGGACTACACCTTC. As protein: CASSSGPQGDYTF.

In its sample, this clonotype was seen many times. The rearrangement uses TRBV3-1 and TRBJ2-1; TRBD2 matches at 7 bases. Germline V lookup: CDR1 LGHDT, CDR2 YNNKEL (reference sequence). The ends lost 0 bases at V and 6 bases at J; junction bases unmatched: 14. The CDR3 consists of 18 residues. The CDR3 DNA reads as TGTGCCAGCAGCCAAGAAGGAGGCGGGAGTTATCCCGGCAATGAGCAGTTCTTC. This translates into CASSQEGGGSYPGNEQFF.

This clonotype was seen more than once but under ten times. This chain links TRBV12-3 or TRBV12-4 with TRBJ1-1, with a weak D call TRBD1 (5 bases). V was trimmed by 1 base and J by 0 bases, leaving 9 bases between them. This CDR3 is 15 amino acids long. Here the CDR3 DNA reads TGTGCCAGCAGTTTAGTGCAGGGCATGAACACTGAAGCTTTCTTT. Its translation: CASSLVQGMNTEAFF.

Turning to this clonotype: Since a much larger clone is just one base distant, this may be a read error. This chain uses TRBV7-9 with TRBJ1-1; tentatively, D is TRBD1 (5 bases). Trimming cost V 4 bases and J 0 bases, with 9 bases left between them. Per the germline V gene, CDR1 is SEHNR and CDR2 is FQNEAQ (reference sequence). The CDR3 consists of 14 residues. The CDR3 loop reads CASSWGSLNTEAFF. DNA for the CDR3: TGTGCCAGCAGCTGGGGCAGCCTGAACACTGAAGCTTTCTTT. The variable domain in full, completed from reference TRBV7-9 and TRBJ1-1, reads DTGVSQNPRHKITKRGQNVTFRCDPISEHNRLYWYRQTLGQGPEFLTYFQNEAQLEKSRLLSDRFSAERPKGSFSTLEIQRTEQGDSAMYLCASSWGSLNTEAFFGQGTRLTVV.

This clonotype was picked up a small number of times. This chain links TRBV6-2 or TRBV6-3 with TRBJ1-2, with TRBD1 matching over 7 bases. Germline V gene sequence: CDR1 MNHEY, CDR2 SVGEGT. CDR3 length: 15 residues. J was trimmed by 4 bases and V by 1 base; bases with no gene match: 6. The CDR3 spells CASSYFRGTGYGYTF. In DNA form, the CDR3 reads TGTGCCAGCAGTTACTTCAGGGGGACCGGCTATGGCTACACCTTC.

There are many counts of this clonotype. The gene calls are TRBV20-1 and TRBJ2-7, with a possible D match to TRBD1 (5 bases). CDR3 size: 13 residues. Germline values: CDR1 DFQATT, CDR2 SNEGSKA (reference sequence). The V gene lost 7 bases and the J gene lost 3 bases, with 16 bases spanning the gap. Here the CDR3 reads CSGKTRALYEQYF. The CDR3 DNA reads TGCAGTGGCAAGACCAGGGCCCTCTACGAGCAGTACTTC.

The V and J genes are TRBV5-6 and TRBJ2-3, with D unclear. CDR1 is SGHDT and CDR2 is YYEEEE in the germline V gene. This CDR3 has 13 residues. V dropped 0 bases and J dropped 4 bases, with 6 bases sitting between them. CDR3 nucleotides: TGTGCCAGCAGCTTGGGGGCCCCAGATACGCAGTATTTT. Translation gives CASSLGAPDTQYF.

Only a few counts were recorded for this clonotype. The chain recombines TRBV4-1 with TRBJ2-7; possible D gene TRBD1, 6 bases. The CDR3 length is 15 residues. Germline values: CDR1 MGHRA, CDR2 YSYEKL. V was cut by 1 base and J by 1 base, with 11 bases left in between. CDR3 sequence: CASSQGIGQSYEQYF. Written as DNA, the CDR3 is TGCGCCAGCAGCCAAGGTATAGGACAGTCCTACGAGCAGTACTTC.

This clonotype was seen ten or more times. The genes are TRBV28 and TRBJ2-3; no reliable D call. Germline CDR1 reads MDHEN; CDR2 reads SYDVKM. The V end was cut by 6 bases, the J end by 2 bases, with 21 bases between. There are 17 residues in the CDR3. The CDR3 DNA follows: TGTGCCAGCAGACCTATCTCACGACACACTGACACAGATACGCAGTATTTT. This sequence encodes CASRPISRHTDTDTQYF.